The 19 T cell receptor beta chains below were found in one sample sequenced in a study of T cells in tumors after PD-1 blockade. Sequencing used immunoSEQ multiplex PCR; TCRdb keeps in-frame clones, though not all of them. Here the sample spans 40,000 to 55,000 clones, approximately 79% being singletons. Sequenced here: PBMCs, sampled before anti-PD-1 treatment. These receptors originate from a human donor with basal cell carcinoma.

This clone turned up a few times. The V call is TRBV2, the J call TRBJ2-6; 10 bases agree with TRBD2. The germline gives CDR1 SNHLY, CDR2 FYNNEI. V gave up 10 bases and J gave up 4 bases; unmatched junction bases: 7. The CDR3 is made up of 15 amino acids. The CDR3 region has the DNA TGTGCCACCGAGCGGGAGGGCTTAGGGGCCAACGTCCTGACTTTC. Its protein product is CATEREGLGANVLTF. Looking up the rest from reference TRBV2 and TRBJ2-6 gives the full variable domain: EPEVTQTPSHQVTQMGQEVILRCVPISNHLYFYWYRQILGQKVEFLVSFYNNEISEKSEIFDDQFSVERPDGSNFTLKIRSTKLEDSAMYFCATEREGLGANVLTFGAGSRLTVL.

The rearrangement links TRBV19 to TRBJ2-1; 10 bases map to TRBD2. V lost 6 bases, J lost 9 bases, and 8 bases stayed unmatched. CDR1 and CDR2 (germline): LNHDA, SQIVND (reference sequence). CDR3 length: 14 residues. DNA of the CDR3: TGTGCCAGTAGAGAAGCGGGAGGGCCGGTTGAGCAGTTCTTC. Translating it yields CASREAGGPVEQFF.

J is TRBJ2-1 and V is TRBV29-1; 9 bases align to TRBD1. Germline CDR1 is SQVTM and CDR2 is ANQGSEA. The V and J ends lost 6 bases and 9 bases, in that order; junction bases with no gene match: 3. This CDR3 contains 11 residues. The CDR3 sequence is CSVADRGEQFF. The CDR3, as DNA: TGCAGCGTGGCGGACAGGGGTGAGCAGTTCTTC.

The rearrangement joins TRBV19 to TRBJ1-1, with TRBD1 matching over 9 bases. CDR1 is LNHDA and CDR2 is SQIVND in the germline V gene (reference sequence). V dropped 3 bases and J dropped 2; count of bases not matched to a gene: 4. The CDR3 spans 15 residues. CDR3 sequence reads: CASSITGGANTEAFF. CDR3 nucleotide sequence: TGTGCCAGTAGTATTACAGGGGGCGCAAACACTGAAGCTTTCTTT.

V gene TRBV15 combines with J gene TRBJ2-5; TRBD1 is a possible D gene (5 bases). The CDR3 runs to 18 residues. V was trimmed by 1 base and J by 5 bases, leaving 23 bases between them. The V gene's germline CDR1 is LNHNV and CDR2 YYDKDF (reference sequence). CDR3 sequence: CATSRGMLGAGNKETQYF. The CDR3 DNA reads TGTGCCACCAGCAGAGGGATGCTTGGGGCAGGGAACAAGGAGACCCAGTACTTC.

The rearrangement links TRBV5-4 to TRBJ2-7, with 10 bases aligning to TRBD2. V gave up 0 bases and J gave up 6 bases; unmatched junction bases: 0. Germline V lookup: CDR1 SGHNT, CDR2 YYREEE (reference sequence). The CDR3 is made up of 13 amino acids. CDR3 sequence: CASSLASGSEQYF. CDR3 in DNA: TGTGCCAGCAGCTTGGCTAGCGGGAGCGAGCAGTACTTC.

This sequence joins TRBV5-1 and TRBJ1-4; D is possibly TRBD1 (5 bases). V was clipped by 0 bases and J by 0 bases, with 9 bases between them. Germline V CDR1 and CDR2: SGHRS, YFSETQ. CDR3 length: 16 amino acids. As DNA, the CDR3 is TGCGCCAGCAGCTTGGCTATGGGGCCAACTAATGAAAAACTGTTTTTT. Its protein is CASSLAMGPTNEKLFF.

The rearrangement uses TRBV10-1 and TRBJ2-3, with a weak D call TRBD1 (6 bases). Germline lookup yields CDR1 WNHNN and CDR2 SYGVQD (reference sequence). CDR3 length: 15 amino acids. The V end was cut by 0 bases, the J end by 0 bases, with 7 bases between. In nucleotides, the CDR3 is TGCGCCAGCAGTGAGTCGAGGGGGAGCACAGATACGCAGTATTTT. Residues: CASSESRGSTDTQYF.

The chain couples TRBV3-1 (or the pseudogene TRBV3-2) to TRBJ2-1; D possibly corresponds to TRBD2 (7 bases). The CDR3 is 18 residues long. The ends were cut back, 0 bases at V and 5 bases at J, with 20 bases in the middle. Germline assignment: CDR1 LGHDT and CDR2 YNNKEL (reference sequence). CDR3 sequence: CASSQDPVVGGVDNEQFF. The CDR3 DNA reads as TGTGCCAGCAGCCAAGATCCGGTAGTAGGGGGGGTCGACAATGAGCAGTTCTTC.

This chain joins TRBV5-1 and TRBJ1-1; D call uncertain. V lost 2 bases, J lost 0 bases, and 11 bases lay in between. Per the germline V gene, CDR1 is SGHRS and CDR2 is YFSETQ. The CDR3 is made up of 15 amino acids. The CDR3 loop reads CASSFGGSMNTEAFF. DNA of the CDR3: TGCGCCAGCAGCTTCGGAGGTTCCATGAACACTGAAGCTTTCTTT.

This clone was observed a handful of times. V and J are TRBV5-1 and TRBJ2-2, with 9 bases lining up with TRBD2. V gave up 2 bases and J gave up 3 bases; unmatched junction bases: 2. Germline CDR1 and CDR2: SGHRS and YFSETQ. The CDR3 loop spans 15 amino acids. In DNA form, the CDR3 reads TGCGCCAGCAGCTTCGCGGGAGGGGACACCGGGGAGCTGTTTTTT. As protein: CASSFAGGDTGELFF.

The chain is built from TRBV5-4 and TRBJ2-1, with TRBD2 matching 7 bases. V was pared by 4 bases and J by 5 bases, with 9 bases of the junction left unmatched. The CDR3 extends over 15 amino acids. CDR1 and CDR2 from the germline V gene are SGHNT and YYREEE (reference sequence). CDR3 amino acids: CASSPPGGRNNEQFF. CDR3 nucleotide sequence: TGTGCCAGCAGCCCCCCTGGCGGGAGAAACAATGAGCAGTTCTTC.

In nucleotides, the CDR3 is TGTGCCAGCAGTTTATGGGCGGGAGAGCATGAGCAGTTCTTC. As protein: CASSLWAGEHEQFF. The rearrangement uses TRBV27 and TRBJ2-1; 7 bases fit TRBD2. The CDR3 has 14 residues. Germline trimming cut 1 base from V and 8 bases from J; bases unmatched to any gene: 5. Germline lookup yields CDR1 MNHEY and CDR2 SMNVEV (reference sequence).

In regard to this clone: One end of the junction varies from germline; a read error may be responsible. The rearrangement joins TRBV2 to TRBJ1-3; 10 bases are a match to TRBD1. The CDR3 contains 18 residues. CDR1 and CDR2 from the germline V gene are SNHLY and FYNNEI. The CDR3 is CASSKYGQGESSGNIIYF. The CDR3 DNA reads TGTGCCAGCAGTAAATACGGACAGGGGGAATCCTCTGGAAACATCATATATTTT.

J is TRBJ2-1 and V is TRBV7-9, with 9 bases matching TRBD1. The length of the CDR3 is 16 residues. J was trimmed by 5 bases and V by 5 bases; bases with no gene match: 10. Germline CDR1 is SEHNR and CDR2 is FQNEAQ (reference sequence). CDR3 coding DNA: TGTGCCAGCAGCCCCAAGGTAGGGACAGGGCACAATGAGCAGTTCTTC. Amino acid sequence: CASSPKVGTGHNEQFF.

This clone is termed medium-sized. The V gene is TRBV9, the J gene TRBJ1-5; possible D gene TRBD1, 5 bases. The CDR3 loop spans 15 amino acids. Trimming pared 3 bases from V and 3 bases from J, leaving 13 bases between. Germline values: CDR1 SGDLS, CDR2 YYNGEE. CDR3 region: CASSEGGAFNQPQHF. The CDR3, as DNA: TGTGCCAGCAGCGAGGGAGGGGCCTTCAATCAGCCCCAGCATTTT.

This clone was observed a few times. The rearrangement joins TRBV27 to TRBJ1-5, with D unclear. Trimming cost V 3 bases and J 0 bases, with 9 bases left between them. This CDR3 has 15 residues. Germline lookup yields CDR1 MNHEY and CDR2 SMNVEV (reference sequence). CDR3 residues: CASSFHSNSNQPQHF. The CDR3 DNA reads as TGTGCCAGCAGTTTTCACAGTAATAGCAATCAGCCCCAGCATTTT.

The chain has TRBV2 and TRBJ2-5; D remains ambiguous. Deletions cut 5 bases from V and 7 bases from J, with 11 bases between. From germline, CDR1 is SNHLY and CDR2 FYNNEI. The CDR3 extends over 12 amino acids. The CDR3 loop is CASSTNSGTQYF. The CDR3 region has the DNA TGTGCCAGCAGTACCAACTCGGGGACCCAGTACTTC.

The CDR3 DNA reads as TGTGCCAGCAGCCAAACAAGCGGGGGGGGTCCGGAGACCCAGTACTTC. It is translated as CASSQTSGGGPETQYF. The chain uses TRBV4-2 and TRBJ2-5; 10 positions match TRBD2. CDR3 length: 16 residues. Germline CDR1 is LGHNA and CDR2 is YNFKEQ. J lost 5 bases, V lost 2 bases, and 8 bases had no gene match.